Below, one T cell receptor beta chain is given with its context. Its antigen is undetermined. This specimen belongs to a study of beta chain features in type 1 diabetes. General study results and limits: Whether TCRB rearrangement is influenced by HLA type went unresolved here.

What was sequenced were expressed TCRB transcripts, since all of the isolated RNA had been reverse transcribed. Measured with immunoSEQ multiplex PCR; TCRdb has only the in-frame clones, and not every one. The table includes approximately 330,000 clones, 9.5% to 11% detected once. The CDR3 has 15 residues. The germline V gene has CDR1 MDHEN and CDR2 SYDVKM. Unmatched junction bases numbered 7, after V lost 2 bases and J lost 3 bases. Sequencing was performed on naive CD4+ T cells from blood. V gene TRBV28 combines with J gene TRBJ2-7; 7 nucleotides align to TRBD1. The origin of this receptor is a woman in her twenties or thirties in good health. This CDR3 is CASSLSSTGFYEQYF. The CDR3 region has the DNA TGTGCCAGCAGTTTAAGCTCGACAGGGTTCTACGAGCAGTACTTC.